Sequencing of this T cell receptor beta chain was carried out in a study of human T cells and chemical hapten exposure. Turning to the study itself: Weekly diphenylcyclopropenone doses were given to patients' scalps across the roughly 25-week study. Enrolled patients were predominantly female and had alopecia areata, totalis or universalis. Variation in per-sample TCR yields came mainly from small pooled library volume differences.

The time point is: patch test 2, 6 weeks after DPC sensitization. Treatment: therapeutic diphenylcyclopropenone sensitization with weekly scalp DPC. This clonotype was seen more than once but under ten times. What it binds is unknown. From the RACE reads, TCRdb called clonotypes with MiXCR, one entry per CDR3 protein. In the table there are about 380,000 distinct CDR3 sequences, over 6% of which are singletons. This CDR3 comprises 12 residues. Germline V CDR1 and CDR2: SGHDT, YYEEEE. The study, taken as a whole, reports: Following DPC sensitization, TCRs present above 1 in 1000 frequency showed no change.

The chain employs TRBV5-6 and TRBJ1-1; D ambiguous. Material: whole blood, obtained in connection with sensitization to the hapten diphenylcyclopropenone (DPC). The clonotype was recovered from a woman younger than 35 with alopecia areata. Some clones in this sample may be carry-over from other donors' samples. Here the CDR3 DNA reads TGTGCTCCAGAGGAGGGAGAGACTGAAGCTTTCTTT. Protein sequence: CAPEEGETEAFF. The full variable domain, in which reference TRBV5-6 and TRBJ1-1 provide the parts outside the CDR3, is DAGVTQSPTHLIKTRGQQVTLRCSPKSGHDTVSWYQQALGQGPQFIFQYYEEEERQRGNFPDRFSGHQFPNYSSELNVNALLLGDSALYLCAPEEGETEAFFGQGTRLTVV.